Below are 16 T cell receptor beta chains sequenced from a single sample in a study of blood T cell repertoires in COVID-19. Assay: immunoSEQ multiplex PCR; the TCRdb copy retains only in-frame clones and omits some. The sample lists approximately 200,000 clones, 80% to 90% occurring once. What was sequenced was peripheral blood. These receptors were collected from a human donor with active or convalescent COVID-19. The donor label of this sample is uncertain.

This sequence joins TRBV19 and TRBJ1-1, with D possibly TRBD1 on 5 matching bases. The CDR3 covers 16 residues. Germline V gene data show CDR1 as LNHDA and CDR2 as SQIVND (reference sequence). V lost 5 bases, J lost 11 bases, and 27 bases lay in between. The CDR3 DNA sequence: TGTGCCAGTAGTCCCCGAGGTGGGGCGACCTTGCGAGACGCTTTCTTT. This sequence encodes CASSPRGGATLRDAFF.

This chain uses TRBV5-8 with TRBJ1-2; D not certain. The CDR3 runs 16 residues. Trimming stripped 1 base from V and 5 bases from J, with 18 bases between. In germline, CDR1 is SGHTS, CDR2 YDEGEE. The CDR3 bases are TGTGCCAGCAGCTTGATTTCGAGCCTCAGCGGGTATGGCTACACCTTC. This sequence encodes CASSLISSLSGYGYTF.

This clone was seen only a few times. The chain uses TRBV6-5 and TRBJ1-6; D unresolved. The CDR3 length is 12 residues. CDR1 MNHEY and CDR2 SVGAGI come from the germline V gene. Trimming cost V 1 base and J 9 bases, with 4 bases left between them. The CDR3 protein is CASSYFRSPLHF. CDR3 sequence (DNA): TGTGCCAGCAGTTACTTCCGTTCACCCCTCCACTTT.

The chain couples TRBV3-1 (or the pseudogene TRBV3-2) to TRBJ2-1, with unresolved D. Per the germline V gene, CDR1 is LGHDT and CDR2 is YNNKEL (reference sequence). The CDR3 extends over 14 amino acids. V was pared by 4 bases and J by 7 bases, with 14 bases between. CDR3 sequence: CASSRTGFKNEQFF. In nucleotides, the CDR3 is TGTGCCAGCAGCCGAACCGGGTTCAAAAATGAGCAGTTCTTC.

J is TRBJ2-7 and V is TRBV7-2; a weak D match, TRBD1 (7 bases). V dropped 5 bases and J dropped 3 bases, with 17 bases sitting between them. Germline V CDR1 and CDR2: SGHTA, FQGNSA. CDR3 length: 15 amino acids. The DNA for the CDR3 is TGTGCCAGCAGCCAGGGGGGAGGTCGAAACTACGAGCAGTACTTC. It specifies CASSQGGGRNYEQYF.

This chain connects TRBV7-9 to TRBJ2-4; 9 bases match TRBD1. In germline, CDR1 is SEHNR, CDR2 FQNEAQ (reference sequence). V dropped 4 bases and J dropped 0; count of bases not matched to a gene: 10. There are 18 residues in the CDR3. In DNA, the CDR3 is TGTGCCAGCAGCTCTGCGGGACAGGGTAAATTAGCCAAAAACATTCAGTACTTC. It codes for CASSSAGQGKLAKNIQYF.

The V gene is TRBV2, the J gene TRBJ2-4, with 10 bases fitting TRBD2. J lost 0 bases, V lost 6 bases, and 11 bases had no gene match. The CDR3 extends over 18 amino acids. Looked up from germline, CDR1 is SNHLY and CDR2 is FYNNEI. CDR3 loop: CASRILAGKLLAKNIQYF. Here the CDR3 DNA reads TGTGCCAGCAGAATACTAGCGGGGAAACTACTAGCCAAAAACATTCAGTACTTC.

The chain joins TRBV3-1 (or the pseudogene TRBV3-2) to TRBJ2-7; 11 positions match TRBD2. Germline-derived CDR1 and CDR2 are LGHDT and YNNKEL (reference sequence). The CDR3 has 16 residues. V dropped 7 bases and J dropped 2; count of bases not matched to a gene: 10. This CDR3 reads CASTHSGSGRAYEQYF. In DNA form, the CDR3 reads TGTGCCAGCACTCATTCCGGTAGCGGGAGGGCCTACGAGCAGTACTTC.

This CDR3 is CASSSGGSGYSTDTQYF. CDR3 DNA: TGTGCCAGCAGCTCGGGTGGTAGCGGTTATAGCACAGATACGCAGTATTTT. The chain combines TRBV7-3 with TRBJ2-3, with D perhaps TRBD2 (6 bases). There are 17 residues in the CDR3. V lost 4 bases, J lost 0 bases, and 17 bases lay in between. Germline CDR1 and CDR2: SGHTA and FQGTGA.

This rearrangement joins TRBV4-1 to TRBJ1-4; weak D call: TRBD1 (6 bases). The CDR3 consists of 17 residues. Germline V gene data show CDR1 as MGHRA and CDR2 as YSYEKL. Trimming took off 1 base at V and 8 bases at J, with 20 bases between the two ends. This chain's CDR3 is CASSQGAFQGLREKLFF. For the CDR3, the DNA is TGCGCCAGCAGCCAAGGCGCGTTTCAGGGGTTAAGGGAAAAACTGTTTTTT.

CDR3 DNA: TGTGCCAGCAGTTACTACCCAGGGGACCCGAGAAACACCATATATTTT. It is translated as CASSYYPGDPRNTIYF. The chain employs TRBV6-5 and TRBJ1-3, with D perhaps TRBD1 (6 bases). V lost 1 base and J 5 bases, leaving 15 bases between the germline ends. CDR3 size: 16 residues. Looked up from germline, CDR1 is MNHEY and CDR2 is SVGAGI.

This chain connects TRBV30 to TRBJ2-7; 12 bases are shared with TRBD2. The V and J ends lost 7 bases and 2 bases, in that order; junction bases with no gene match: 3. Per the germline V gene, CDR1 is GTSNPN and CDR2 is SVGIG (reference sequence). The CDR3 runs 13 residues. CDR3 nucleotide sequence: TGTGCCTCCGGACTAGCGGGAACCTACGAGCAGTACTTC. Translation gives CASGLAGTYEQYF.

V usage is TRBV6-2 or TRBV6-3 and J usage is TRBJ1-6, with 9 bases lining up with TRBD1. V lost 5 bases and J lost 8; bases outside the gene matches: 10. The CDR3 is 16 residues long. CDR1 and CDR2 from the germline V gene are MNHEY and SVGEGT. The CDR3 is CASSGRTGVGDSPLHF. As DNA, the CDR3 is TGTGCCAGCAGTGGCCGGACAGGGGTGGGGGATTCACCCCTCCACTTT.

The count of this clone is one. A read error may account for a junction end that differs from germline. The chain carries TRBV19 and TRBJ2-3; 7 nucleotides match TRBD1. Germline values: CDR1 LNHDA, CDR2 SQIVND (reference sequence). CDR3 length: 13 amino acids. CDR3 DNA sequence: TGTGCCAGTAGGATAGGGGGCACAAATACGCAGTATTTT. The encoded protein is CASRIGGTNTQYF. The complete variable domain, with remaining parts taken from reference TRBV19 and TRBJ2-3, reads DGGITQSPKYLFRKEGQNVTLSCEQNLNHDAMYWYRQDPGQGLRLIYYSQIVNDFQKGDIAEGYSVSREKKESFPLTVTSAQKNPTAFYLCASRIGGTNTQYFGPGTRLTVL.

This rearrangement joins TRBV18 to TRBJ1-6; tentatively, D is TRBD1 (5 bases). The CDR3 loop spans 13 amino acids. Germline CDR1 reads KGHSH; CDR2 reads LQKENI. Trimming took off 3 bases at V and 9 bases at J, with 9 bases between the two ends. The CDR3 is CASSPADISPLHF. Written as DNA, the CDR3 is TGTGCCAGCTCACCCGCGGACATTTCACCCCTCCACTTT.

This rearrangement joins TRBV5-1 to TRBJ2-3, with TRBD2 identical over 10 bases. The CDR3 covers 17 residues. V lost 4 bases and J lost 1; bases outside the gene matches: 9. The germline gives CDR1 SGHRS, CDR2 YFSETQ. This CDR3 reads CASSLAMSGRGTDTQYF. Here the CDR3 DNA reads TGCGCCAGCAGCCTGGCAATGAGCGGGAGGGGCACAGATACGCAGTATTTT. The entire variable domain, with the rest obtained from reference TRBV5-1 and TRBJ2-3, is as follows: KAGVTQTPRYLIKTRGQQVTLSCSPISGHRSVSWYQQTPGQGLQFLFEYFSETQRNKGNFPGRFSGRQFSNSRSEMNVSTLELGDSALYLCASSLAMSGRGTDTQYFGPGTRLTVL.